This TCR beta chain was sequenced for a study of blood T cell repertoires in COVID-19 (dated by TCRdb to between 2020 and 2021). Notes on the research overall: The collaborator samples originated in the United States, Italy and Spain and spanned the acute and convalescent phases of COVID-19. The prospective study material was composed of cDNA or gDNA derived from T cells, B-cell-depleted T cells, or PBMCs. Deeply sampled blood TCRbeta repertoires from subjects exposed to, actively infected with, or recovered from COVID-19 were included in the dataset. The repertoires were released in a freely available public database intended as a resource for research on the immune response to SARS-CoV-2. The samples were drawn from two sources: the first 160 participants of the ongoing ImmuneRACE study, and about 1,300 subjects contributed by 6 global collaborators. Sample metadata almost always included a de-identified subject ID, COVID-19 status, age in years and sex. Where HLA class I and class II types were available, the types were taken from metadata supplied by the sample provider, not from assay-based typing. Study-wide conclusions, independent of this receptor: The amount of clinical and demographic metadata varied by source and participant and was provided uncurated.

Note on this clone: Its cognate antigen has yet to be identified. Base-call qualities are not available, and no considerably larger clone is one nucleotide away.

Each collaborating institution followed its own protocols to collect whole blood in K2EDTA tubes. For TCRbeta analysis, collaborator samples were shipped as frozen whole blood, as isolated PBMCs, or as DNA extracted from either sample type. TCRbeta CDR3 regions were amplified from genomic DNA using the immunoSEQ Assay, a bias-controlled multiplex PCR. The authors' analysis ran thus. Nucleated cell counts per sample were estimated from amplification of reference gene primers within the assay. To quantify the absolute abundance of each unique TCRbeta CDR3 rearrangement, sequence reads were collapsed and filtered. For each sample, productive Simpson clonality was calculated as the square root of Simpson's diversity index across productive rearrangements. Drawn from immuneACCESS, this table holds only the in-frame rearrangements with V and J called that TCRdb kept. Clones are partly lost; checked studies trace under half to an unresolved V gene and leave the rest unexplained. V and J calls plus clone size are reproduced from that table; the DNA served to infer D and trimming. For this sample there are 150,000 to 200,000 clones; roughly 90% appear just once. Of the sample, 15% to 20% falls within the top ten clones.

This receptor was obtained from a man between 60 and 75 years old with active or convalescent COVID-19. The sample taken for sequencing was peripheral blood.

CDR3 reads: CASLAGTAKETQYF. The DNA reads as follows: TGTGCCAGCCTCGCCGGGACAGCAAAGGAGACCCAGTACTTC. The sequence links TRBV6-5 to TRBJ2-5, with 7 bases matching TRBD1. The CDR3 numbers 14 residues from cysteine through phenylalanine. CDR3 DNA only is kept here, 42 bases in frame from base 1. V is trimmed back by 8 bases and J by 5 bases, and the junction contains 11 bases that no gene match accounts for. From the germline V gene, CDR1 is MNHEY and CDR2 is SVGAGI.